This TCR beta chain was sequenced for a study of blood T cell repertoires in COVID-19. As for the study in general: In each case, the material was cDNA or gDNA derived from T cells, B-cell-depleted T cells, or PBMCs.

Authors' processing steps: Amplification with reference gene primers provided the estimates of nucleated cell counts. This table comes from immunoSEQ multiplex PCR, and its TCRdb copy is limited to in-frame clones, with some not included. The V and J calls and clone size come from that table; D and trimming were worked out from the DNA. The sample records roughly 200,000 clones, less than 90% being singletons. Trimming at V came to 2 bases and at J to 4 bases, leaving 6 bases not matched to a gene. The CDR3 has 16 residues. CDR1 and CDR2 (germline): SGHDT, YYEEEE. The chain links TRBV5-6 to TRBJ2-2; 9 nucleotides match TRBD2. The sample comprised PBMCs or T cells enriched from blood (not recorded which). The TCR was taken from a woman aged 25 to 39 who had been exposed to COVID-19. The CDR3 reads CASSFPSGGFTGELFF. In nucleotides, the CDR3 is TGTGCCAGCAGCTTCCCCAGCGGGGGGTTCACCGGGGAGCTGTTTTTT.